Presented here are 27 T cell receptor beta chains from one specimen sequenced in a study of T-cell memory formation after mild COVID-19. TCRdb fed the 5' RACE reads into MiXCR, producing one record per CDR3 protein. The sample has about 190,000 distinct CDR3 sequences; approximately 20% are singletons. Sequences were obtained from PBMCs or a T cell subset sorted from them (not recorded which). Source of these receptors: an adult woman who had mild COVID-19 (a few samples of this study predate the infection). Cell type and time point are not known.

In this sample, this clonotype turned up many times. J is TRBJ2-4 and V is TRBV20-1; the match to TRBD2 covers 9 bases. V lost 1 base and J lost 0; bases outside the gene matches: 7. This CDR3 comprises 17 residues. Germline values: CDR1 DFQATT, CDR2 SNEGSKA (reference sequence). CDR3 residues: CSARVLAGLGAKNIQYF. CDR3 nucleotides: TGCAGTGCTAGAGTACTAGCGGGTCTCGGAGCCAAAAACATTCAGTACTTC.

The chain uses TRBV9 and TRBJ1-2; weak D call: TRBD1 (6 bases). Germline lookup yields CDR1 SGDLS and CDR2 YYNGEE. The CDR3 consists of 18 residues. V was clipped by 3 bases and J by 0 bases, with 21 bases between them. In nucleotides, the CDR3 is TGTGCCAGCAGCGGGGGGCTCTTCCGCACGTTAGCTAACTATGGCTACACCTTC. The encoded protein is CASSGGLFRTLANYGYTF. Full variable domain (missing parts from reference TRBV9 and TRBJ1-2): DSGVTQTPKHLITATGQRVTLRCSPRSGDLSVYWYQQSLDQGLQFLIQYYNGEERAKGNILERFSAQQFPDLHSELNLSSLELGDSALYFCASSGGLFRTLANYGYTFGSGTRLTVV.

This clonotype was observed a few times. The chain combines TRBV7-3 with TRBJ2-3, with D maybe TRBD2 (7 bases). The CDR3 runs 17 residues. V was clipped by 5 bases and J by 0 bases, with 18 bases between them. Germline-derived CDR1 and CDR2 are SGHTA and FQGTGA. The CDR3 DNA reads as TGTGCCAGCAGCCCCCAGGGGCGGGGGAAGAGCACAGATACGCAGTATTTT. Its translation: CASSPQGRGKSTDTQYF.

This clonotype has ten or more counts. The V and J genes are TRBV9 and TRBJ2-1; 8 nucleotides agree with TRBD2. Germline V gives CDR1 SGDLS, CDR2 YYNGEE. V shed 5 bases, J shed 5 bases, and the junction held 12 bases outside the gene matches. CDR3 size: 16 residues. As DNA, the CDR3 is TGTGCCAGCAGTGCACCGGGGCTAGCGGGTGACAATGAGCAGTTCTTC. This sequence encodes CASSAPGLAGDNEQFF.

This clonotype was detected only a few times. This sequence joins TRBV12-3 or TRBV12-4 and TRBJ1-1; D gene uncertain. The length of the CDR3 is 14 residues. The V end lost 6 bases, the J end lost 4 bases, and 15 bases lay between the germline ends. The CDR3, as DNA: TGTGCCAGCAGCCCCGCCAGCGAGGGCACTGAAGCTTTCTTT. It yields the protein CASSPASEGTEAFF.

This clonotype appeared many times. The V and J genes are TRBV7-9 and TRBJ2-3; perhaps TRBD1 as D (6 bases). The CDR3 covers 17 residues. Germline V gene sequence: CDR1 SEHNR, CDR2 FQNEAQ (reference sequence). V lost 2 bases to trimming and J lost 3 bases, with 18 bases between them. The CDR3 coding sequence is TGTGCCAGCAGCTTAAAGGCACGGCAGGGGCGGACAGATACGCAGTATTTT. Protein: CASSLKARQGRTDTQYF.

In this sample, this clonotype turned up a few times. The genes are TRBV7-2 and TRBJ2-3, with TRBD2 matching over 8 bases. V lost 3 bases, J lost 6 bases, and 11 bases stayed unmatched. Germline values: CDR1 SGHTA, CDR2 FQGNSA. This CDR3 region has 16 residues. CDR3 loop: CASSFGAGTRSDTQYF. Written as DNA, the CDR3 is TGTGCCAGCAGCTTCGGGGCAGGGACTAGGTCGGATACGCAGTATTTT.

CDR3 DNA sequence: TGTGCCAGCAGCGTAGACCTGGCGGCCAATGAGCAGTTCTTC. It is translated as CASSVDLAANEQFF. The chain carries TRBV9 and TRBJ2-1; D is undetermined. The CDR3 covers 14 residues. Germline V gene sequence: CDR1 SGDLS, CDR2 YYNGEE. Between the trimmed V and J ends, which lost 0 bases and 6 bases, there was a span of 10 bases.

The V and J genes are TRBV6-5 and TRBJ1-1; the D gene is possibly TRBD1 (6 bases). The CDR3 runs 17 residues. Germline V CDR1 and CDR2: MNHEY, SVGAGI. The germline V and J ends were trimmed by 6 bases and 3 bases, with 23 bases remaining between them. CDR3 amino acids: CASSRFPTGPLHTEAFF. CDR3 bases: TGTGCCAGCAGCCGTTTCCCAACAGGGCCCCTTCACACTGAAGCTTTCTTT.

This clonotype was observed a few times. This chain uses TRBV24-1 with TRBJ2-3; perhaps TRBD1 as D (6 bases). The CDR3 spans 18 residues. V was shortened by 5 bases and J by 0 bases, with 20 bases between the two germline ends. Germline CDR1 is KGHDR and CDR2 is SFDVKD. This chain's CDR3 is CATSGSRFDRPSTDTQYF. CDR3 DNA sequence: TGTGCCACCAGTGGCTCCCGCTTTGACAGGCCAAGCACAGATACGCAGTATTTT.

The sample holds a few counts of this clonotype. The genes are TRBV7-2 and TRBJ2-3; 7 positions agree with TRBD2. The V segment lost 5 bases and the J segment 5 bases; nucleotides outside the gene matches: 10. Germline CDR1 reads SGHTA; CDR2 reads FQGNSA. There are 15 residues in the CDR3. As DNA, the CDR3 is TGTGCCAGCAGCGCCAGACGGTCTAGCGGAGATACGCAGTATTTT. Protein: CASSARRSSGDTQYF.

This rearrangement joins TRBV10-3 to TRBJ2-5; D is possibly TRBD1 (6 bases). The CDR3 sequence is 14 residues long. Trimming took 8 bases from V and 2 from J, leaving 15 bases between them. The germline CDR1 and CDR2 sequences are ENHRY and SYGVKD. The CDR3 DNA follows: TGTGCCATCTCGGGACATCTAGGGCAAGAGACCCAGTACTTC. It codes for CAISGHLGQETQYF.

This clonotype turned up a few times. V gene TRBV7-3 combines with J gene TRBJ2-1; a weak D match, TRBD2 (5 bases). The CDR3 contains 13 residues. The germline V and J ends were trimmed by 4 bases and 9 bases, with 13 bases remaining between them. CDR1 is SGHTA and CDR2 is FQGTGA in the germline V gene. The CDR3 sequence: CASSSGRGGEQFF. As DNA, the CDR3 is TGTGCCAGCAGCTCGGGCCGCGGAGGTGAGCAGTTCTTC.

The rearrangement uses TRBV7-9 and TRBJ1-1; 7 bases map to TRBD1. The CDR3 totals 16 residues. Germline V gene data show CDR1 as SEHNR and CDR2 as FQNEAQ (reference sequence). V gave up 6 bases and J gave up 1 base; unmatched junction bases: 11. Written as DNA, the CDR3 is TGTGCCAGCAGTAATACAGGGGCCTCCTCGAACACTGAAGCTTTCTTT. Translating gives CASSNTGASSNTEAFF.

This clonotype turned up a few times. The CDR3 DNA is TGTGCCAGCAGCCAAGGCAATTCTTACGGGGGAGGACCCTACGAGCAGTACTTC. Its protein is CASSQGNSYGGGPYEQYF. J is TRBJ2-7 and V is TRBV3-1; weak D call: TRBD2 (6 bases). The CDR3 extends over 18 amino acids. Trimming removed 1 base from V and 2 bases from J, with 21 bases in between. Looked up from germline, CDR1 is LGHDT and CDR2 is YNNKEL (reference sequence).

This clonotype was seen a few times. J is TRBJ2-3 and V is TRBV24-1, with TRBD2 as a possible D gene (5 bases). The ends were cut back, 7 bases at V and 9 bases at J, with 19 bases in the middle. CDR3 length: 14 residues. Germline CDR1 is KGHDR and CDR2 is SFDVKD. The CDR3 DNA reads as TGTGCCACCAGCAGAGAGACCGGGATATCAACGCAGTATTTT. This encodes CATSRETGISTQYF.

V gene TRBV11-2 combines with J gene TRBJ1-2; D is possibly TRBD1 (5 bases). There are 15 residues in the CDR3. The germline V gene has CDR1 SGHAT and CDR2 FQNNGV. V lost 1 base and J 4 bases, leaving 13 bases between the germline ends. CDR3 nucleotides: TGTGCCAGCAGCTTAGGGGGCGTTTCAATCTATGGCTACACCTTC. Protein: CASSLGGVSIYGYTF.

This clonotype was found many times. V and J are TRBV4-3 and TRBJ2-7, with D uncertain. The CDR3 runs 13 residues. CDR1 and CDR2 (germline): LGHNA, YSLEER. V lost 1 base to trimming and J lost 3 bases, with 7 bases between them. The CDR3 region is CASSQGTFYEQYF. The CDR3 DNA sequence: TGCGCCAGCAGCCAAGGGACGTTCTACGAGCAGTACTTC.

The V call is TRBV12-3 or TRBV12-4, the J call TRBJ1-5; 8 nucleotides match TRBD1. The V and J ends lost 5 bases and 3 bases, in that order; junction bases with no gene match: 9. The CDR3 is made up of 16 amino acids. The CDR3 protein is CASSMTGTGPNQPQHF. CDR3 coding DNA: TGTGCCAGCAGTATGACCGGGACAGGCCCCAATCAGCCCCAGCATTTT.

This clonotype was seen a few times. The genes are TRBV6-5 and TRBJ2-3; D ambiguous. The length of the CDR3 is 12 residues. Looked up from germline, CDR1 is MNHEY and CDR2 is SVGAGI. Between the trimmed V and J ends, which lost 8 bases and 0 bases, there was a span of 6 bases. The CDR3: CASGWSTDTQYF. DNA of the CDR3: TGTGCCAGCGGGTGGAGCACAGATACGCAGTATTTT.

This chain uses TRBV10-3 with TRBJ2-3, with 8 nucleotides matching TRBD2. Germline loops: CDR1 ENHRY, CDR2 SYGVKD. This CDR3 is 12 amino acids long. The trim removed 11 bases at V and 3 bases at J, leaving 4 bases unmatched. CDR3 DNA sequence: TGTGCCGCCGGGAGGGCGACAGATACGCAGTATTTT. It is translated as CAAGRATDTQYF.

This clonotype appeared a few times. This rearrangement joins TRBV5-1 to TRBJ2-2; D ambiguous. Germline CDR1 and CDR2: SGHRS and YFSETQ. Trimming took 4 bases from V and 2 from J, leaving 9 bases between them. The CDR3 runs 14 residues. The CDR3 here is CASSPRANTGELFF. The CDR3 DNA follows: TGCGCCAGCAGCCCTAGGGCAAACACCGGGGAGCTGTTTTTT.

The chain combines TRBV3-1 with TRBJ1-1, with TRBD1 matching 8 bases. The germline CDR1 and CDR2 sequences are LGHDT and YNNKEL (reference sequence). The junction had 3 bases not matched to a gene; V was cut back by 0 bases and J by 9 bases. The CDR3 covers 13 residues. The CDR3 DNA follows: TGTGCCAGCAGCCAAGAGACAGGGGCTCAAGCTTTCTTT. This gives the protein CASSQETGAQAFF.

This clonotype was counted only a few times. The genes are TRBV7-2 and TRBJ2-5; D remains unclear. The CDR3 is 13 residues long. The V end was cut by 1 base, the J end by 4 bases, with 7 bases between. Germline V gene data show CDR1 as SGHTA and CDR2 as FQGNSA. As DNA, the CDR3 is TGTGCCAGCAGCTTAGGTGTCCTAGAGACCCAGTACTTC. It specifies CASSLGVLETQYF.

Only a few counts were recorded for this clonotype. CDR3 sequence reads: CSARVASTDTQYF. The CDR3 DNA sequence: TGCAGTGCTAGAGTCGCAAGCACAGATACGCAGTATTTT. The J gene is TRBJ2-3, the V gene TRBV20-1, with D unresolved. The CDR3 sequence is 13 residues long. V lost 1 base, J lost 0 bases, and 5 bases lay in between. Germline assignment: CDR1 DFQATT and CDR2 SNEGSKA (reference sequence).

V gene TRBV3-1 combines with J gene TRBJ2-7, with a weak D call TRBD2 (5 bases). This CDR3 spans 14 amino acids. The germline V and J ends were trimmed by 4 bases and 1 base, with 11 bases remaining between them. CDR1 LGHDT and CDR2 YNNKEL come from the germline V gene (reference sequence). The CDR3 sequence is CASSPTRASYEQYF. CDR3 sequence (DNA): TGTGCCAGCAGCCCAACTAGGGCTTCCTACGAGCAGTACTTC.

For the CDR3, the DNA is TGTGCCAGCAGCTCCTCGACAGGGGCGGGCGGGGAGCTGTTTTTT. Translation: CASSSSTGAGGELFF. The chain is built from TRBV11-2 and TRBJ2-2, with 8 bases aligning to TRBD1. CDR3 size: 15 residues. Trimming took 4 bases from V and 7 from J; bases not matched to a gene: 8. Germline assignment: CDR1 SGHAT and CDR2 FQNNGV.